This T cell receptor (beta chain) was recorded in a study of blood T cell repertoires in COVID-19. V was pared by 5 bases and J by 3 bases, with 10 bases of the junction left unmatched. Germline CDR1 is LNHDA and CDR2 is SQIVND (reference sequence). There are 16 residues in the CDR3. As processed by the authors: Cell counts per sample came from amplifying reference gene primers. TCRdb keeps only in-frame clones here, not all; method: immunoSEQ multiplex PCR. That table gives V, J and clone size, and the DNA gave D and trimming. The table includes 250,000 to 300,000 clones, approximately 91% detected once.

The clonotype comes from a woman aged 40 to 55 with acute COVID-19. The chain joins TRBV19 to TRBJ2-5; 9 nucleotides align to TRBD1. Sequenced sample: PBMCs or T cells enriched from blood (not recorded which). The CDR3 sequence: CASSAHRGLREETQYF. CDR3 DNA sequence: TGTGCCAGTAGTGCTCACAGGGGGCTGAGGGAAGAGACCCAGTACTTC.